This T cell receptor (beta chain) was obtained from a study of CD8 T cells in ankylosing spondylitis. General study findings and limits: Apparently characteristic of ankylosing spondylitis blood was a TCR beta motif (about 8 highly homologous variants). Earlier reports found some motif variants in synovial fluid and blood in reactive arthritis.

TCRdb called the 5' RACE reads again in MiXCR, with one record for every CDR3 protein. The top ten clones hold around 30% of a sample with roughly 90,000 distinct CDR3 sequences, roughly 10% of them seen once. In this sample, this clonotype turned up many times. Its antigen is as yet unknown. Trimming cost V 5 bases and J 7 bases, with 6 bases left between them. The CDR3 consists of 11 residues. Sequenced: blood, either unsorted or a sorted T cell fraction (not recorded which). The V and J genes are TRBV12-3 or TRBV12-4 and TRBJ2-1; no definite D call. The source is a male donor with ankylosing spondylitis. CDR3 in DNA: TGTGCCAGCAGTGCAGCGAATGAGCAGTTCTTC. This sequence encodes CASSAANEQFF.